Following are 12 T cell receptor beta chains from one sample sequenced in a study of T cell responses to AZD1222 COVID-19 vaccine. The repertoire was sequenced with immunoSEQ multiplex PCR; TCRdb's copy has only in-frame clones and lacks some. Counted here are about 140,000 clones, approximately 95% occurring once; the ten biggest clones make up 0.75% to 1%. Sequenced here: peripheral blood, sampled on day 0 of MenACWY control vaccination. Every receptor here comes from an adult in good health.

The chain employs TRBV6-4 and TRBJ2-3, with 7 bases fitting TRBD2. Unmatched junction bases numbered 7, after V lost 5 bases and J lost 2 bases. In germline, CDR1 is MRHNA, CDR2 SNTAGT. This CDR3 is 15 amino acids long. The CDR3, as DNA: TGTGCCAGCAGTTCAGAAGCGGGGTCCACAGATACGCAGTATTTT. Its protein product is CASSSEAGSTDTQYF.

This chain uses TRBV7-9 with TRBJ1-2; weak D call: TRBD1 (5 bases). This CDR3 spans 13 amino acids. V was shortened by 3 bases and J by 5 bases, with 10 bases between the two germline ends. The germline V gene encodes CDR1 SEHNR and CDR2 FQNEAQ (reference sequence). CDR3 DNA: TGTGCCAGCAGCTTGGCGGACACTTATGGCTACACCTTC. This sequence encodes CASSLADTYGYTF. The variable domain in full, completed from reference TRBV7-9 and TRBJ1-2, reads DTGVSQNPRHKITKRGQNVTFRCDPISEHNRLYWYRQTLGQGPEFLTYFQNEAQLEKSRLLSDRFSAERPKGSFSTLEIQRTEQGDSAMYLCASSLADTYGYTFGSGTRLTVV.

This clone was seen a few times. The chain carries TRBV2 and TRBJ2-7; D is perhaps TRBD1 (6 bases). The CDR3 covers 12 residues. Germline V gene lookup returns CDR1 SNHLY and CDR2 FYNNEI. The V and J ends lost 5 bases and 4 bases respectively, with 9 bases between them. The CDR3 spells CASSWTEYEQYF. CDR3 coding DNA: TGTGCCAGCAGTTGGACAGAGTACGAGCAGTACTTC.

Only one count was recorded for this clone. The chain couples TRBV7-3 to TRBJ2-6; D is unresolved. V dropped 2 bases and J dropped 0 bases, with 11 bases sitting between them. The V gene's germline CDR1 is SGHTA and CDR2 FQGTGA. The CDR3 loop spans 17 amino acids. CDR3 amino acids: CASSLVGISSGANVLTF. The CDR3 DNA is TGTGCCAGCAGCTTAGTAGGTATCAGCTCTGGGGCCAACGTCCTGACTTTC.

The chain recombines TRBV7-8 with TRBJ2-2, with 8 bases aligning to TRBD2. Losses at the gene ends were 3 bases for V and 3 bases for J; bases not matched to a gene: 12. CDR1 and CDR2 from the germline V gene are SGHVS and FQNEAQ. The CDR3 has 18 amino acids. The CDR3 protein is CASSLGGISGVYTGELFF. The CDR3 DNA reads TGTGCCAGCAGCTTGGGGGGGATTAGCGGGGTATACACCGGGGAGCTGTTTTTT.

This chain joins TRBV5-6 and TRBJ1-2; the D gene is possibly TRBD1 (6 bases). The CDR3 runs to 16 residues. Trimming cost V 0 bases and J 2 bases, with 14 bases left between them. Per the germline V gene, CDR1 is SGHDT and CDR2 is YYEEEE. CDR3 loop: CASSLGGAGANYGYTF. Written as DNA, the CDR3 is TGTGCCAGCAGCTTGGGTGGGGCAGGGGCGAACTATGGCTACACCTTC.

The chain carries TRBV24-1 and TRBJ2-2; 8 positions match TRBD1. The CDR3 consists of 14 residues. V lost 12 bases and J lost 0; bases outside the gene matches: 5. Germline V gene sequence: CDR1 KGHDR, CDR2 SFDVKD. CDR3: CAAQGGTNTGELFF. DNA of the CDR3: TGTGCCGCACAGGGGGGAACGAACACCGGGGAGCTGTTTTTT.

The chain couples TRBV6-5 to TRBJ1-5, with D unclear. V was cut by 8 bases and J by 0 bases, with 14 bases left in between. The CDR3 length is 15 residues. Germline V CDR1 and CDR2: MNHEY, SVGAGI. CDR3 sequence (DNA): TGTGCCAGCGTGGTACAGTGGAATAGCAATCAGCCCCAGCATTTT. Its translation is CASVVQWNSNQPQHF.

This clone was found once. The V call is TRBV5-1, the J call TRBJ1-1; TRBD1 matches 11 bases. The V gene's germline CDR1 is SGHRS and CDR2 YFSETQ. The CDR3 extends over 15 amino acids. J gave up 5 bases and V 0 bases, and 3 bases lay outside the gene matches. Written as DNA, the CDR3 is TGCGCCAGCAGCTTGGGTGGACAGGGGGCAACTGAAGCTTTCTTT. It specifies CASSLGGQGATEAFF.

This chain uses TRBV11-2 with TRBJ1-2; tentative D call: TRBD1 (6 bases). The CDR3 totals 15 residues. Trimming left V 4 bases short and J 2 bases short, with 14 bases between. CDR1 is SGHAT and CDR2 is FQNNGV in the germline V gene. The CDR3 region has the DNA TGTGCCAGCAGCTCTGACAGGCCCTTGAACTATGGCTACACCTTC. As protein: CASSSDRPLNYGYTF.

The chain employs TRBV19 and TRBJ1-1, with 7 bases identical to TRBD1. The V and J ends lost 4 bases and 0 bases, in that order; junction bases with no gene match: 2. CDR1 is LNHDA, CDR2 SQIVND, per germline (reference sequence). There are 14 residues in the CDR3. The CDR3 DNA is TGTGCCAGTAGTAGGGACAGATTGAACACTGAAGCTTTCTTT. It is translated as CASSRDRLNTEAFF.

As DNA, the CDR3 is TGTGCCAGAAGCCACTACGAGCAGTACTTC. As protein: CARSHYEQYF. The chain has TRBV5-3 and TRBJ2-7, with D unresolved. TRBV5-3 is assigned to the ORF class and has an uncertain function. Trimming removed 4 bases at V and 3 bases at J, with 2 bases between. This CDR3 spans 10 amino acids.